This is a list of T cell receptor beta chains from one sample in a study of T cell clones after liver transplantation. Clones were sequenced by immunoSEQ multiplex PCR, and TCRdb holds only the in-frame ones, with some missing. The repertoire holds more than 100,000 clones, with around 80% as singletons. Material: CD4+ T cells from blood, obtained around 50 months after liver transplant. Every receptor here comes from a human patient who received a liver transplant. The graft donor may be the source of some T cells. The CDR3 runs from the conserved cysteine through the conserved F or W. The D gene is left open where the match is weak. Expanded clones get a size class; other rows say once, few or many, or leave the size out.

-	TRBV5-1	-	TRBJ1-1	CASSGGGQLSTEAFF	TGCGCCAGCAGCGGCGGAGGACAGCTTAGCACTGAAGCTTTCTTT
-	TRBV11-2	TRBD1	TRBJ2-2	CASRLGTANTGELFF	TGTGCCAGCAGACTGGGGACAGCGAACACCGGGGAGCTGTTTTTT
-	TRBV29-1	-	TRBJ1-1	CSPGGWWVNTEAFF	TGCAGCCCGGGGGGTTGGTGGGTGAACACTGAAGCTTTCTTT
-	TRBV28	-	TRBJ2-1	CASSLNSGLYNEQFF	TGTGCCAGCAGTTTAAACAGCGGGCTCTACAATGAGCAGTTCTTC
-	TRBV18	-	TRBJ2-5	CASSPPTEETQYF	TGTGCCAGCTCACCACCAACAGAAGAGACCCAGTACTTC
-	TRBV20-1	-	TRBJ2-3	CSAPRGDTQYF	TGCAGTGCTCCTCGCGGGGATACGCAGTATTTT
once	TRBV27	-	TRBJ2-7	CASSRQAPYEQYF	TGTGCCAGCAGTCGACAGGCTCCCTACGAGCAGTACTTC
-	TRBV6-5	-	TRBJ1-1	CASSSLLRGTNTEAFF	TGTGCCAGCAGTTCCTTACTAAGGGGCACTAACACTGAAGCTTTCTTT
-	TRBV11-2	-	TRBJ2-3	CASSLDRTPDTQYF	TGTGCCAGCAGCTTAGATCGAACCCCAGATACGCAGTATTTT
-	TRBV27	TRBD1	TRBJ2-2	CASFGQGAGELFF	TGTGCCAGCTTTGGACAGGGGGCCGGGGAGCTGTTTTTT
-	TRBV18	-	TRBJ1-1	CASSPRGNTEAFF	TGTGCCAGCTCACCGAGGGGGAACACTGAAGCTTTCTTT
-	TRBV30	-	TRBJ2-3	CAWSKDYRTDTQYF	TGTGCCTGGAGTAAGGACTACCGCACAGATACGCAGTATTTT
-	TRBV5-1	TRBD2	TRBJ2-2	CASTSAGGGAGELFF	TGCGCCAGCACCTCAGCGGGAGGAGGTGCCGGGGAGCTGTTTTTT
few	TRBV25-1	-	TRBJ2-1	CASSEVRGPYNEQFF	TGTGCCAGCAGTGAAGTCCGCGGACCTTACAATGAGCAGTTCTTC
-	TRBV6-1	-	TRBJ1-6	CASSDPDGVYNSPLHF	TGTGCCAGCAGTGACCCGGACGGAGTCTATAATTCACCCCTCCACTTT
once	TRBV5-1	-	TRBJ2-3	CASSLVGRRSTDTQYF	TGCGCCAGCAGCTTGGTCGGGAGACGTAGCACAGATACGCAGTATTTT
-	TRBV7-9	-	TRBJ2-1	CASSLSVSSYNEQFF	TGTGCCAGCAGCTTATCGGTCAGCTCCTACAATGAGCAGTTCTTC
once	TRBV29-1	-	TRBJ1-5	CSVLPGTNQPQHF	TGCAGCGTCTTGCCGGGAACAAATCAGCCCCAGCATTTT
-	TRBV15	TRBD1	TRBJ2-7	CATSATGGDGYEQYF	TGTGCCACCAGCGCAACAGGGGGCGACGGCTACGAGCAGTACTTC
-	TRBV9	-	TRBJ1-1	CASSEGLSLRKLNTEAFF	TGTGCCAGCAGCGAAGGACTCTCACTCAGGAAGCTAAACACTGAAGCTTTCTTT
-	TRBV11-2	-	TRBJ2-2	CASSLDRVRELFF	TGTGCCAGCAGCTTAGATCGGGTGAGGGAGCTGTTTTTT
-	TRBV27	-	TRBJ2-5	CASRPSSLTYQETQYF	TGTGCCAGCAGACCTAGCAGCCTAACGTACCAAGAGACCCAGTACTTC
-	TRBV14	-	TRBJ1-1	CASSQDLGTEAFF	TGTGCCAGCAGCCAAGATCTGGGGACTGAAGCTTTCTTT
-	TRBV19	-	TRBJ2-2	CATGSGGGTGELFF	TGTGCCACCGGCTCAGGGGGGGGAACCGGGGAGCTGTTTTTT
-	TRBV7-2	-	TRBJ1-2	CASSLGREKTNGYTF	TGTGCCAGCAGCTTAGGCAGGGAAAAAACTAATGGCTACACCTTC
-	TRBV5-4	TRBD2	TRBJ2-3	CASSISGGTSTDTQYF	TGTGCCAGCAGCATTAGCGGGGGAACTAGCACAGATACGCAGTATTTT
-	TRBV28	-	TRBJ1-2	CASSLGADWGSGYTF	TGTGCCAGCAGTTTAGGCGCGGACTGGGGCTCTGGCTACACCTTC
-	TRBV14	-	TRBJ1-3	CASSQDARISGNTIYF	TGTGCCAGCAGCCAAGATGCCCGGATCTCTGGAAACACCATATATTTT
-	TRBV5-6	TRBD1	TRBJ1-4	CASSRGQVEKLFF	TGTGCCAGCAGCCGAGGACAGGTCGAAAAACTGTTTTTT
-	TRBV7-2	-	TRBJ1-1	CASSSSGAGGTEAFF	TGTGCCAGCAGTTCTTCAGGCGCGGGTGGAACTGAAGCTTTCTTT
-	TRBV5-8	-	TRBJ1-3	CASSPWGRGSSGNTIYF	TGTGCCAGCAGCCCATGGGGACGGGGGAGCTCTGGAAACACCATATATTTT
-	TRBV2	TRBD2	TRBJ2-1	CASSGLAGLGNEQFF	TGTGCCAGCTCCGGACTAGCGGGCCTGGGCAATGAGCAGTTCTTC
-	TRBV25-1	-	TRBJ1-5	CASSESGDWAQHF	TGTGCCAGCAGTGAATCAGGTGACTGGGCCCAGCATTTT
-	TRBV7-8	-	TRBJ1-3	CASSNLGDSGNTIYF	TGTGCCAGCAGCAACCTCGGAGACTCTGGAAACACCATATATTTT
-	TRBV14	-	TRBJ1-1	CASAAGRAQGTEAFF	TGTGCCAGCGCGGCCGGACGAGCGCAAGGCACTGAAGCTTTCTTT
-	TRBV6-5	-	TRBJ2-1	CASSYSRGTDTGEQFF	TGTGCCAGCAGTTACTCCAGGGGAACAGATACGGGTGAGCAGTTCTTC
-	TRBV18	TRBD2	TRBJ2-1	CASSPATSGGYNEQFF	TGTGCCAGCTCACCCGCGACTAGCGGGGGGTACAATGAGCAGTTCTTC
-	TRBV29-1	TRBD1	TRBJ1-1	CSASKGAGDTEAFF	TGCAGCGCATCGAAGGGGGCCGGGGACACTGAAGCTTTCTTT
-	TRBV27	TRBD2	TRBJ2-1	CASSLTRQGLAGGPLSSYNEQFF	TGTGCCAGCAGTTTAACACGGCAGGGACTAGCGGGAGGGCCCTTAAGTTCCTACAATGAGCAGTTCTTC
-	TRBV19	TRBD1	TRBJ1-1	CASSIQGAKNTEAFF	TGTGCCAGTAGTATCCAGGGGGCTAAGAACACTGAAGCTTTCTTT
-	TRBV5-1	-	TRBJ2-5	CASSLGAGDETQYF	TGCGCCAGCAGCTTGGGGGCAGGGGACGAGACCCAGTACTTC
-	TRBV19	TRBD2	TRBJ2-3	CASSTPSGTSGITDTQYF	TGTGCCAGTAGTACCCCATCCGGGACTAGCGGCATCACAGATACGCAGTATTTT
-	TRBV5-8	-	TRBJ1-5	CASSLGQGVNQPQHF	TGTGCCAGCAGCTTGGGTCAGGGAGTCAATCAGCCCCAGCATTTT